Shown below are 15 T cell receptor beta chains from a single sample sequenced in a study of blood T cell repertoires in COVID-19. Assay: immunoSEQ multiplex PCR; the TCRdb copy retains only in-frame clones and omits some. The table has more than 65,000 clones, 65% to 85% seen once. The specimen sequenced was peripheral blood. Source of these receptors: a man aged 55 to 70 with acute or convalescent COVID-19.

The chain combines TRBV7-8 with TRBJ1-6; D is undetermined. This CDR3 is 15 amino acids long. The germline V gene has CDR1 SGHVS and CDR2 FQNEAQ. Trimming removed 1 base at V and 10 bases at J, with 14 bases between. As DNA, the CDR3 is TGTGCCAGCAGCTTAGTACTGTCGATTAGCTCACCCCTCCACTTT. Protein: CASSLVLSISSPLHF. Drawing the rest from reference TRBV7-8 and TRBJ1-6, the complete variable domain is GAGVSQSPRYKVAKRGQDVALRCDPISGHVSLFWYQQALGQGPEFLTYFQNEAQLDKSGLPSDRFFAERPEGSVSTLKIQRTQQEDSAVYLCASSLVLSISSPLHFGNGTRLTVT.

The chain employs TRBV5-6 and TRBJ2-7, with 12 bases that match TRBD1. The V gene end was trimmed by 9 bases and the J gene end by 6 bases; junction bases not matched to a gene: 13. The CDR3 sequence is 15 residues long. Per germline, CDR1 SGHDT and CDR2 YYEEEE. The CDR3 loop is CATLTAGTGGAEQYF. CDR3 in DNA: TGTGCCACCTTAACAGCCGGGACAGGGGGCGCCGAGCAGTACTTC.

The J gene is TRBJ1-2, the V gene TRBV9; TRBD1 matches 8 bases. This CDR3 comprises 16 residues. Germline CDR1 and CDR2: SGDLS and YYNGEE. The V gene end was trimmed by 0 bases and the J gene end by 9 bases; junction bases not matched to a gene: 13. CDR3 amino acids: CASSVGLTGDSTRYTF. In nucleotides, the CDR3 is TGTGCCAGCAGCGTAGGTTTGACAGGGGACTCCACCCGCTACACCTTC.

The chain has TRBV11-2 and TRBJ1-2; D may be TRBD1 (5 bases). V was shortened by 1 base and J by 0 bases, with 12 bases between the two germline ends. The CDR3 extends over 16 amino acids. Germline V gene sequence: CDR1 SGHAT, CDR2 FQNNGV. The CDR3 is CASSLAGILANYGYTF. The CDR3 bases are TGTGCCAGCAGCTTAGCAGGGATTTTAGCTAACTATGGCTACACCTTC.

This chain links TRBV6-5 with TRBJ2-5; 13 nucleotides line up with TRBD2. The germline V gene has CDR1 MNHEY and CDR2 SVGAGI. V lost 2 bases to trimming and J lost 4 bases; unmatched junction nucleotides: 4. This CDR3 has 16 residues. The CDR3 loop reads CASSYETSGGLETQYF. CDR3 coding DNA: TGTGCCAGCAGTTACGAGACTAGCGGGGGGCTAGAGACCCAGTACTTC.

The chain couples TRBV9 to TRBJ2-5; possible D gene TRBD1, 5 bases. There are 17 residues in the CDR3. Germline lookup yields CDR1 SGDLS and CDR2 YYNGEE. Trimming pared 4 bases from V and 4 bases from J, leaving 23 bases between. CDR3 sequence (DNA): TGTGCCAGCAGCCAGCCCCGGTCAGGGTTAGGTGGAGAGACCCAGTACTTC. Amino acids: CASSQPRSGLGGETQYF.

The DNA of the CDR3 is TGCGCCAGCAGCTTGTTAGGAGGTTGGACCCCAACTGAAGCTTTCTTT. Translated, it gives CASSLLGGWTPTEAFF. This chain connects TRBV5-1 to TRBJ1-1; no reliable D call. The germline gives CDR1 SGHRS, CDR2 YFSETQ. The CDR3 spans 16 residues. V was trimmed by 1 base and J by 5 bases, leaving 18 bases between them.

The chain recombines TRBV19 with TRBJ1-1; TRBD1 matches at 7 bases. The junction had 6 bases not matched to a gene; V was cut back by 5 bases and J by 0 bases. The CDR3 is 15 amino acids. Germline V CDR1 and CDR2: LNHDA, SQIVND (reference sequence). CDR3 DNA: TGTGCCAGTAGTCCCGACAGGGCCATGAACACTGAAGCTTTCTTT. Encoded protein: CASSPDRAMNTEAFF.

This clone was observed a handful of times. This sample includes further DNA sequences coding for the same CDR3. This rearrangement joins TRBV19 to TRBJ2-3; 9 positions match TRBD2. Germline V gene sequence: CDR1 LNHDA, CDR2 SQIVND (reference sequence). The CDR3 loop spans 15 amino acids. Trimming at V came to 3 bases and at J to 1 base, leaving 2 bases not matched to a gene. CDR3 bases: TGTGCCAGTAGTATCGGCGGGGGGGGCACAGATACGCAGTATTTT. This gives the protein CASSIGGGGTDTQYF. Variable domain in full (rest from reference TRBV19 and TRBJ2-3): DGGITQSPKYLFRKEGQNVTLSCEQNLNHDAMYWYRQDPGQGLRLIYYSQIVNDFQKGDIAEGYSVSREKKESFPLTVTSAQKNPTAFYLCASSIGGGGTDTQYFGPGTRLTVL.

CDR3 in DNA: TGTGCCAGCAGTGAATTAGCGCCGAACACTGAAGCTTTCTTT. This translates into CASSELAPNTEAFF. The chain joins TRBV6-1 to TRBJ1-1, with D uncertain. V shed 2 bases and J shed 1 base, with 8 bases lying between them. Germline V gives CDR1 MNHNS, CDR2 SASEGT. The CDR3 totals 14 residues.

The genes are TRBV6-6 and TRBJ1-4, with 10 nucleotides matching TRBD1. Trimming at V came to 4 bases and at J to 6 bases, leaving 5 bases not matched to a gene. Per the germline V gene, CDR1 is MNHNY and CDR2 is SVGAGI (reference sequence). This CDR3 contains 15 residues. In nucleotides, the CDR3 is TGTGCCAGCAGTTCGAGACAGGGGGCTTATGAAAAACTGTTTTTT. This translates into CASSSRQGAYEKLFF.

The V and J genes are TRBV25-1 and TRBJ2-7; 9 bases line up with TRBD1. The CDR3 extends over 15 amino acids. Germline assignment: CDR1 MGHDK and CDR2 SYGVNS. Trimming at V came to 6 bases and at J to 5 bases, leaving 11 bases not matched to a gene. In DNA, the CDR3 is TGTGCCAGCAGACCCTCCCCGGGACAGGGTCACGAGCAGTACTTC. Amino acids: CASRPSPGQGHEQYF.

This clone has just one count. V is TRBV18 and J is TRBJ1-1; no clear D gene. This CDR3 comprises 13 residues. Germline lookup yields CDR1 KGHSH and CDR2 LQKENI. V was trimmed by 2 bases and J by 5 bases, leaving 9 bases between them. CDR3 protein: CASSPSQVTEAFF. In DNA form, the CDR3 reads TGTGCCAGCTCACCATCTCAGGTAACTGAAGCTTTCTTT.

This chain joins TRBV4-2 and TRBJ2-3; 8 positions match TRBD2. There are 14 residues in the CDR3. CDR1 and CDR2 (germline): LGHNA, YNFKEQ. V was clipped by 3 bases and J by 12 bases; unmatched bases: 11. The CDR3 is CASSQRSTSGLQYF. For the CDR3, the DNA is TGTGCCAGCAGCCAGAGGAGTACTAGCGGTTTACAGTATTTT.

The rearrangement links TRBV5-1 to TRBJ2-1, with D maybe TRBD2 (6 bases). The CDR3 consists of 15 residues. Germline V gene data show CDR1 as SGHRS and CDR2 as YFSETQ. Trimming took off 1 base at V and 6 bases at J, with 14 bases between the two ends. Written as DNA, the CDR3 is TGCGCCAGCAGCTTGACGCCTAGCGCAGGCAATGAGCAGTTCTTC. It is translated as CASSLTPSAGNEQFF.